These T cell receptor beta chains were read from a single sample in a study of blood T cell repertoires in COVID-19. TCRdb's table, derived via immunoSEQ multiplex PCR, lists solely in-frame clones and lacks some. The sample records 200,000 to 250,000 clones, 70% to 90% being singletons. Material for sequencing was peripheral blood. Source of these receptors: a man aged 30-40 years with COVID-19, enrolled during active disease. The CDR3 runs from the conserved cysteine through the conserved F or W.

j_call: TRBJ1-1; v_call: TRBV29-1; cdr3_aa: CSVENPARGTEAFF
j_call: TRBJ1-2; v_call: TRBV14; cdr3_aa: CASSQGEVLRHYGYTF
j_call: TRBJ1-1; v_call: TRBV12-3/TRBV12-4; cdr3_aa: CASTQGTEAFF
j_call: TRBJ2-1; v_call: TRBV7-3; cdr3_aa: CASSLVGGGSSSYNEQFF
j_call: TRBJ1-2; v_call: TRBV7-2; cdr3_aa: CASSLAPGVSYGYTF
j_call: TRBJ1-5; v_call: TRBV7-2; cdr3_aa: CASSADRSNQPQHF
j_call: TRBJ1-3; v_call: TRBV6-5; cdr3_aa: CASRATSGNTIYF
j_call: TRBJ1-3; v_call: TRBV4-2; cdr3_aa: CASSNIPTTSGNTIYF
j_call: TRBJ2-1; v_call: TRBV4-2; cdr3_aa: CASSQDGQGARNEQFF
j_call: TRBJ2-1; v_call: TRBV5-4; cdr3_aa: CASSLMTSGYNEQFF
j_call: TRBJ2-2; v_call: TRBV5-4; cdr3_aa: CASSLQERVRAGELFF
j_call: TRBJ1-5; v_call: TRBV24-1; cdr3_aa: CATSDLLPEGGQPQHF
j_call: TRBJ2-2; v_call: TRBV7-2; cdr3_aa: CASSRLAGNTGELFF
j_call: TRBJ2-3; v_call: TRBV5-1; cdr3_aa: CASSPGQGYDTQYF
j_call: TRBJ1-1; v_call: TRBV27; cdr3_aa: CASNQRWGTEAFF
j_call: TRBJ2-7; v_call: TRBV5-6; cdr3_aa: CASSLGDSNYEQYF
j_call: TRBJ2-5; v_call: TRBV18; cdr3_aa: CASSRREQETQYF
j_call: TRBJ2-7; v_call: TRBV6-2/TRBV6-3; cdr3_aa: CASTPLFSGTTYEQYF
j_call: TRBJ1-2; v_call: TRBV4-3; cdr3_aa: CASSQVLNPRYGYTF
j_call: TRBJ2-1; v_call: TRBV12-5; cdr3_aa: CASGLTGTSGPNEQFF
j_call: TRBJ2-7; v_call: TRBV4-2; cdr3_aa: CASSQAWTGFWEQYF
j_call: TRBJ2-2; v_call: TRBV10-3; cdr3_aa: CAIRGTGETGELFF
j_call: TRBJ2-1; v_call: TRBV5-1; cdr3_aa: CASTLREPSYNEQFF
j_call: TRBJ1-2; v_call: TRBV18; cdr3_aa: CASSREGQAVYGYTF
j_call: TRBJ2-1; v_call: TRBV7-2; cdr3_aa: CASSLVGQGNEQFF
j_call: TRBJ1-1; v_call: TRBV15; cdr3_aa: CATSFTSNTEAFF
j_call: TRBJ2-2; v_call: TRBV5-1; cdr3_aa: CASSYRTSGGSNTGELFF
j_call: TRBJ1-2; v_call: TRBV6-5; cdr3_aa: CASSRGQNYGYTF
j_call: TRBJ2-2; v_call: TRBV5-1; cdr3_aa: CASSLRETGELFF
j_call: TRBJ2-1; v_call: TRBV24-1; cdr3_aa: CATSAGGADEQFF
j_call: TRBJ2-4; v_call: TRBV7-9; cdr3_aa: CASSFSAGAKNIQYF
j_call: TRBJ1-6; v_call: TRBV7-3; cdr3_aa: CASSLTRNQLHF
j_call: TRBJ1-2; v_call: TRBV5-6; cdr3_aa: CASSLIVKMRLNGYTF
j_call: TRBJ2-1; v_call: TRBV7-7; cdr3_aa: CASSPGGSYNEQFF
j_call: TRBJ2-7; v_call: TRBV27; cdr3_aa: CASSLYRQGGSYEQYF
j_call: TRBJ1-6; v_call: TRBV5-1; cdr3_aa: CASSPTRDSNNSPLHF
j_call: TRBJ2-7; v_call: TRBV19; cdr3_aa: CASSIGAISGMGEQYF
j_call: TRBJ2-7; v_call: TRBV6-5; cdr3_aa: CASRRQFRSYEQYF
j_call: TRBJ2-2; v_call: TRBV6-2/TRBV6-3; cdr3_aa: CASSNFRGTGELFF
j_call: TRBJ2-3; v_call: TRBV10-1; cdr3_aa: CASSEQRGGSDTQYF
j_call: TRBJ2-1; v_call: TRBV5-4; cdr3_aa: CASSQTSGRGLEQFF
j_call: TRBJ2-2; v_call: TRBV12-5; cdr3_aa: CASGLVTGTGKNTGELFF
j_call: TRBJ1-1; v_call: TRBV4-3; cdr3_aa: CASSQDAGGNTEAFF
j_call: TRBJ2-2; v_call: TRBV7-6; cdr3_aa: CASGPMGENTGELFF
j_call: TRBJ2-1; v_call: TRBV19; cdr3_aa: CASSMWEGRQFF
j_call: TRBJ1-5; v_call: TRBV7-9; cdr3_aa: CASSPGTNSNQPQHF
j_call: TRBJ2-1; v_call: TRBV18; cdr3_aa: CASSPRSSLNEQFF
j_call: TRBJ2-1; v_call: TRBV10-1; cdr3_aa: CASSKTRVNEQFF
j_call: TRBJ2-1; v_call: TRBV27; cdr3_aa: CASSLPSGSSFHEQFF
j_call: TRBJ1-2; v_call: TRBV30; cdr3_aa: CAWSHQGRSGGYTF
j_call: TRBJ1-5; v_call: TRBV5-6; cdr3_aa: CASSHTSAGRQPQHF
j_call: TRBJ1-1; v_call: TRBV7-6; cdr3_aa: CASSLAPGQSTEAFF
j_call: TRBJ2-2; v_call: TRBV7-2; cdr3_aa: CASSPPGQVDYGELFF